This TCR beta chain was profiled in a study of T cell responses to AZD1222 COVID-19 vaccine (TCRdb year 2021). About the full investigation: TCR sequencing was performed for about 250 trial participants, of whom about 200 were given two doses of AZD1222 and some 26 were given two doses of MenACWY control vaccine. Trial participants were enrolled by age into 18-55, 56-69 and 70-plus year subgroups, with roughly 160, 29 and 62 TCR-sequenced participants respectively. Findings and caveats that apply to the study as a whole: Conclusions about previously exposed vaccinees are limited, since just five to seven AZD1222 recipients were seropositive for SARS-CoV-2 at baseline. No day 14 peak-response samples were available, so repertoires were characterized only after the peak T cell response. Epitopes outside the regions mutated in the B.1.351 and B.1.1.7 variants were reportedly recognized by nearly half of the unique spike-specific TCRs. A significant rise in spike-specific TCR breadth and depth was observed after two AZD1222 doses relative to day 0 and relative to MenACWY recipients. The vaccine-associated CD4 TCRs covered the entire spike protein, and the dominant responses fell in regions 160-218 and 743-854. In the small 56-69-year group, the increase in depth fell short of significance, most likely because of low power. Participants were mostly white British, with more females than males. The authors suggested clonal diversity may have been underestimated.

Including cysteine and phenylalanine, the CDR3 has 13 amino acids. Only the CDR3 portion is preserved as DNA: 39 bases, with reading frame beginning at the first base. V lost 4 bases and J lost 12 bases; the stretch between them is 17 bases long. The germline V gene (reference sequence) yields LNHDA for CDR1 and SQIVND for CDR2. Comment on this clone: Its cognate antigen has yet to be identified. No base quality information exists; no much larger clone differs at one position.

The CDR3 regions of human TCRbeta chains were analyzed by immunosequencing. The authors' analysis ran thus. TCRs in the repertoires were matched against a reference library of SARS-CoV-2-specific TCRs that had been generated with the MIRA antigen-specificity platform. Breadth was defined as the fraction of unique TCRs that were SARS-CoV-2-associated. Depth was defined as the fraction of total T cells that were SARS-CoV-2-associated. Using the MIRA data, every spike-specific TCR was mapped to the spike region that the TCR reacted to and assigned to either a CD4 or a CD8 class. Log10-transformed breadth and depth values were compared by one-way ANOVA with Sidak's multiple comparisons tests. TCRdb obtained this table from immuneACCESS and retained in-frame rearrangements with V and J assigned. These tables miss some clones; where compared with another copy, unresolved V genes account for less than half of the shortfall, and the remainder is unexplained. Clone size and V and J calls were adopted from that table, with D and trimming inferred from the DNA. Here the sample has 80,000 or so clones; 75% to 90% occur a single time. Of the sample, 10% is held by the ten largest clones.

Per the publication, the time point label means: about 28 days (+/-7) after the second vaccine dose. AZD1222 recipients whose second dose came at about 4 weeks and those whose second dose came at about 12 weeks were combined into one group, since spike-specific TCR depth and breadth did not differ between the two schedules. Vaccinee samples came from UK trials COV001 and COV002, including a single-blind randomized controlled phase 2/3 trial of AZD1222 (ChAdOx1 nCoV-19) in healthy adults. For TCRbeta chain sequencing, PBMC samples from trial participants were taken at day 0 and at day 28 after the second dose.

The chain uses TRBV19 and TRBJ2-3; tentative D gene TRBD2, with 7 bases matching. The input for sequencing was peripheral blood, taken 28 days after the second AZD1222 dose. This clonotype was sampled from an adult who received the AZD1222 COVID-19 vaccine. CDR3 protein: CASSKTRGAPQYF. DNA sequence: TGTGCCAGTAGTAAGACCCGGGGGGCCCCCCAGTATTTT.